This T cell receptor (beta chain) was obtained from a study of blood T cell repertoires in COVID-19. Across the study: Acute-phase and convalescent COVID-19 samples originated in the United States, Italy and Spain. Sample material is recorded as cDNA or gDNA derived from T cells, B-cell-depleted T cells, or PBMCs.

This clone was counted between two and nine times. In the original workflow: The authors estimated nucleated cell counts from reference gene primer amplification. Sequencing used immunoSEQ multiplex PCR; TCRdb keeps in-frame clones, though not all of them. V and J calls plus clone size are reproduced from that table; the DNA served to infer D and trimming. This table has fewer than 650,000 clones, roughly 89% appearing once. This receptor was taken from a woman aged 50 to 60 with COVID-19, enrolled during active disease. Sequenced sample: peripheral blood.

The chain's CDR3 is CASSEISQQSYEQYF. The DNA for the CDR3 is TGTGCCAGCAGTGAAATTAGCCAGCAATCTTACGAGCAGTACTTC. The chain is built from TRBV2 and TRBJ2-7; D not certain. This CDR3 region has 15 residues. CDR1 and CDR2 from the germline V gene are SNHLY and FYNNEI. V dropped 2 bases and J dropped 4 bases, with 15 bases sitting between them.